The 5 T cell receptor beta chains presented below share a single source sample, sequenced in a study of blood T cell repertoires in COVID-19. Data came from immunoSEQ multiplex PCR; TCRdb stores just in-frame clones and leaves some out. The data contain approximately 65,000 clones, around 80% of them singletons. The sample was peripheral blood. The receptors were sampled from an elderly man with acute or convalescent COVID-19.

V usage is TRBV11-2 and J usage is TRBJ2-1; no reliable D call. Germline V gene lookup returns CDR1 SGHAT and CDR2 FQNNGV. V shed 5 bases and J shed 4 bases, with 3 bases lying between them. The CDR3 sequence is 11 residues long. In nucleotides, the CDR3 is TGTGCCAGCAGCCGGTACAATGAGCAGTTCTTC. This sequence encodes CASSRYNEQFF.

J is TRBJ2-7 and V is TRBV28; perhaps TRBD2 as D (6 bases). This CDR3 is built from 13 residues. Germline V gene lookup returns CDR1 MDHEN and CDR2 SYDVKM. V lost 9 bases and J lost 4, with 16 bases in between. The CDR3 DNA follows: TGTGCCAGTACCCCGGGACTCCGATACGAGCAGTACTTC. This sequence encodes CASTPGLRYEQYF.

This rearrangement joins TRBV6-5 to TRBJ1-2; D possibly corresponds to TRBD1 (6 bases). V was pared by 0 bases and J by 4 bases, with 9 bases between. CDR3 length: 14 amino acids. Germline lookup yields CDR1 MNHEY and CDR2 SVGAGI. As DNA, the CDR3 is TGTGCCAGCAGTTACTCACAGGGAAGCTATGGCTACACCTTC. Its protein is CASSYSQGSYGYTF.

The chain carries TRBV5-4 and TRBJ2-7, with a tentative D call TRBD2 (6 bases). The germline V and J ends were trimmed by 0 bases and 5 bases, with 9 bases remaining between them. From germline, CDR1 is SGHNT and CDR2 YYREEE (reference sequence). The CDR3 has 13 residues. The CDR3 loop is CASSLVGGNEQYF. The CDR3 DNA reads TGTGCCAGCAGCTTGGTCGGGGGAAACGAGCAGTACTTC.

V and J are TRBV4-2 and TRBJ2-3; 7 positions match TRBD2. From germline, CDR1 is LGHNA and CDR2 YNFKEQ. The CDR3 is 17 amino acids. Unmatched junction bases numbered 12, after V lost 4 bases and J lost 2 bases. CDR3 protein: CASSLISPSGYTDTQYF. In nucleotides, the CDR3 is TGTGCCAGCAGCCTCATAAGTCCTAGCGGTTACACAGATACGCAGTATTTT.